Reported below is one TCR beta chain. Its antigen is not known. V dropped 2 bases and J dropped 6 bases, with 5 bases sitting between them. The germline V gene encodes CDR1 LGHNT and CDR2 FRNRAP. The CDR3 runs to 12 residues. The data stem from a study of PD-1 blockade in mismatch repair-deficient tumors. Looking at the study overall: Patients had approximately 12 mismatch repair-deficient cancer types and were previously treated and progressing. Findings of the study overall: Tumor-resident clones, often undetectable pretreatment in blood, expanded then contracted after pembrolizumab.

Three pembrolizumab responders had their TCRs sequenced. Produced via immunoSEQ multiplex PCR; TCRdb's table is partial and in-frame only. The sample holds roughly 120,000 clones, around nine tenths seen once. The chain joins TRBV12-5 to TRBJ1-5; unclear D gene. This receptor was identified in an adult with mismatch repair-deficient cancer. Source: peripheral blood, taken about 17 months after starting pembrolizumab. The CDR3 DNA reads TGTGCTAGTGGTTTGTCCGGTCAGCCCCAGCATTTT. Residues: CASGLSGQPQHF. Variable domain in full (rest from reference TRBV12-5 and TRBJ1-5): DARVTQTPRHKVTEMGQEVTMRCQPILGHNTVFWYRQTMMQGLELLAYFRNRAPLDDSGMPKDRFSAEMPDATLATLKIQPSEPRDSAVYFCASGLSGQPQHFGDGTRLSIL.